This T cell receptor (beta chain) originates from a study of radiotherapy plus CTLA-4 blockade in lung cancer. General study findings and limits: Clones derived from tumor TCRs expanded in blood after radiotherapy plus ipilimumab.

Focal radiation was given together with CTLA-4 blockade (ipilimumab) to patients with chemo-refractory metastatic non-small-cell lung cancer. The length of the CDR3 is 12 residues. Germline assignment: CDR1 SGHKS and CDR2 YYEKEE (reference sequence). Concerning this clone: Its antigen is still unknown. A read error may account for a junction end that differs from germline.

Sequencing was performed with immunoSEQ multiplex PCR; in TCRdb, only in-frame clones are kept and a portion is missing. The sample has around 110,000 clones, 81% seen once. The sample consisted of peripheral blood, taken from a patient treated with radiotherapy plus ipilimumab. V and J are TRBV5-5 and TRBJ1-1, with 8 bases lining up with TRBD1. The TCR was taken from a human donor with non-small cell lung cancer that progressed on radiotherapy plus ipilimumab. Some clones in this sample may be carry-over from other donors' samples. The CDR3 sequence: CASSLDTLGQGF. The CDR3 DNA reads as TGTGCCAGCAGCTTGGACACGCTTGGACAGGGCTTT.